By share of the sample, the clone carrying this TCR beta chain is medium-sized. Its antigen is unidentified. Germline CDR1 reads MNHEY; CDR2 reads SVGAGI. This CDR3 spans 16 amino acids. Trimming left V 2 bases short and J 7 bases short, with 20 bases between. Clones were read by immunoSEQ multiplex PCR, and TCRdb kept only the in-frame ones, dropping some. The sample includes about 120,000 clones, roughly 92% seen only once; the top ten take 1.6%. This sample is part of a study of T cell responses to AZD1222 COVID-19 vaccine. Whole-study findings and limits: Among the donors, most were white British and more were female, and clonal diversity was possibly underestimated. The study found vaccine-associated CD4 TCRs spanning spike, dominant at 160-218 and 743-854. Nearly half of the spike-specific TCRs reportedly recognize variant regions that carry no mutations. In all cases, repertoires were sampled only after the peak T cell response.

Specimen: peripheral blood, collected 28 days after the second AZD1222 dose. The origin of this receptor is an adult who received the AZD1222 COVID-19 vaccine. V gene TRBV6-5 combines with J gene TRBJ2-5; tentatively, D is TRBD1 (6 bases). The CDR3: CASSYPPGQGEGTQYF. CDR3 sequence (DNA): TGTGCCAGCAGTTACCCCCCGGGACAAGGAGAAGGGACCCAGTACTTC.